This T cell receptor (beta chain) was captured in a study of neurological immune-mediated disorders. The study's findings and limits: In HTLV-1-associated myelopathy, TCR clonal expansion was greatest, whereas multiple sclerosis had the least, falling below healthy controls.

CDR1 is SGHTA and CDR2 is FQGTGA in the germline V gene. CDR3 length: 15 residues. Trimming left V 5 bases short and J 0 bases short, with 11 bases between. The authors produced cDNA by 5'RACE using 10-nucleotide random UMIs. TCRdb analysed the 5' RACE reads with MiXCR anew, one entry per CDR3 protein. The sample lists about 30,000 distinct CDR3 sequences, around 5.9% occurring once. This clonotype was counted at least ten times. No antigen is known for it. The genes are TRBV7-3 and TRBJ2-4; tentative D call: TRBD2 (5 bases). The sample comprised CD4+ T cells from blood. This clonotype was sampled from a woman between 50 and 59 years old in good health. The CDR3 is CASSPDGLAKNIQYF. The CDR3 DNA sequence: TGTGCCAGCAGCCCAGACGGACTAGCCAAAAACATTCAGTACTTC.